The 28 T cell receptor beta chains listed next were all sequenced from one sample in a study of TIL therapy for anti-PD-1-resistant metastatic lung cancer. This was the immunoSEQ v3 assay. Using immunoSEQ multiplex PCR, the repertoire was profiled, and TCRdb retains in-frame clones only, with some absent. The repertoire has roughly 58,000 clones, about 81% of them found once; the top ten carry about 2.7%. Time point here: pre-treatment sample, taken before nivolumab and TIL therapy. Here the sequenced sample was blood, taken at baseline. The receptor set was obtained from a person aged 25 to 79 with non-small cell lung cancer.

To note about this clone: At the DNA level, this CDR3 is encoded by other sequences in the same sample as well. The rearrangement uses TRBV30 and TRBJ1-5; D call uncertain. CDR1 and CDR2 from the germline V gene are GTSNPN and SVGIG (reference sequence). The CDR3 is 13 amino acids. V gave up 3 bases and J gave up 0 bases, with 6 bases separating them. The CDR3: CAWSGGSNQPQHF. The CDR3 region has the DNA TGTGCCTGGAGCGGCGGTAGCAATCAGCCCCAGCATTTT.

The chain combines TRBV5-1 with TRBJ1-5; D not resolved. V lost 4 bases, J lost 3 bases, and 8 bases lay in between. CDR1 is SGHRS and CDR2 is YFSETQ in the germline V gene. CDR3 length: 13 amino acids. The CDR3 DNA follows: TGCGCCAGCAGCGCGGACGTCAATCAGCCCCAGCATTTT. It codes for CASSADVNQPQHF.

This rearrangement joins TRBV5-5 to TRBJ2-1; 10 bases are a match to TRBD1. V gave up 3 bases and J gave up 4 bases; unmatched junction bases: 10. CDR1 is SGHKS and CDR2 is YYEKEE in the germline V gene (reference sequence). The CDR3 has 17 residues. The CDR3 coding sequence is TGTGCCAGCAGCTCAACCGGGACAGGGGTAATTTACAATGAGCAGTTCTTC. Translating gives CASSSTGTGVIYNEQFF.

The CDR3 DNA reads as TGTGCCATCTCCGGGACAGGGGCACTCTATGGCTACACCTTC. It encodes CAISGTGALYGYTF. The rearrangement joins TRBV10-3 to TRBJ1-2, with 10 bases fitting TRBD1. CDR1 and CDR2 from the germline V gene are ENHRY and SYGVKD. The J segment lost 4 bases and the V segment lost 8 bases, leaving 7 bases of the junction unmatched. The CDR3 runs 14 residues.

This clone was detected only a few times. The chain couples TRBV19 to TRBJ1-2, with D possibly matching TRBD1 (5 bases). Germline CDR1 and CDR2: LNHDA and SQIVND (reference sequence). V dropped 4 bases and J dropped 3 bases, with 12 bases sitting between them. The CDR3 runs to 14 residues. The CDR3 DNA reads TGTGCCAGTAGTAGAACGGGAGGGGACTATGGCTACACCTTC. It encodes CASSRTGGDYGYTF.

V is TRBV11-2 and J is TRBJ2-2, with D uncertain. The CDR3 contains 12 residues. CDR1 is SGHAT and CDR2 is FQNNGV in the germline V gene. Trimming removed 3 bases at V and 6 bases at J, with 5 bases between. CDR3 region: CASSFSAGELFF. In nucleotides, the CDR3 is TGTGCCAGCAGCTTTTCGGCCGGGGAGCTGTTTTTT.

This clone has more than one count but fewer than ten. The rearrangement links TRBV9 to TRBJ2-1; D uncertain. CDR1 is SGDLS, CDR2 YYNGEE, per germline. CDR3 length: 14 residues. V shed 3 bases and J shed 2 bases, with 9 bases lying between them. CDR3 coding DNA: TGTGCCAGCAGCGACATAACCGCCTACAATGAGCAGTTCTTC. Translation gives CASSDITAYNEQFF.

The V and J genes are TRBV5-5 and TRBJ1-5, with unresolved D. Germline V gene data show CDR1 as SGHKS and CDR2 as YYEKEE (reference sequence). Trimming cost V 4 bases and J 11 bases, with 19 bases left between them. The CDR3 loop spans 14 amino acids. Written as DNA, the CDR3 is TGTGCCAGCAGCCCAAGCAATATACTCGGGGCCCAGCATTTT. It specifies CASSPSNILGAQHF.

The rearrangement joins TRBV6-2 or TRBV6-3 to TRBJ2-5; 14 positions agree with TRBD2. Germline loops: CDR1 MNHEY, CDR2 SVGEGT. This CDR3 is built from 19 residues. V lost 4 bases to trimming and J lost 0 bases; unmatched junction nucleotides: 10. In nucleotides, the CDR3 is TGTGCCAGCAGTTTCCGACTAGCGGGGGGGCGGGCGTACCAAGAGACCCAGTACTTC. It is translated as CASSFRLAGGRAYQETQYF.

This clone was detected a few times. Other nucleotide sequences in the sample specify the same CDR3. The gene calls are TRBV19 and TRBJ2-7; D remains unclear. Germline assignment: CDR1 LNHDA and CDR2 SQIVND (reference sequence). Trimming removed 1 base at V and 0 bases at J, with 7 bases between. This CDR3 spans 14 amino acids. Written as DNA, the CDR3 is TGTGCCAGTAGTATAGGGACGGCCTCCTACGAGCAGTACTTC. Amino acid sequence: CASSIGTASYEQYF.

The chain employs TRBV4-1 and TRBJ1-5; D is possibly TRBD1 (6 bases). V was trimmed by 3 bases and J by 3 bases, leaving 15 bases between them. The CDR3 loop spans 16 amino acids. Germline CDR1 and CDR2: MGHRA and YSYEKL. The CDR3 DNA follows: TGCGCCAGCAGCCACGCTACCGGGACACCCAATCAGCCCCAGCATTTT. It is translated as CASSHATGTPNQPQHF.

The CDR3 spells CASSRGDEQFF. The CDR3 bases are TGTGCCAGCAGCCGAGGGGATGAGCAGTTCTTC. V and J are TRBV7-9 and TRBJ2-1; perhaps D is TRBD1 or TRBD2 (5 bases each). Between the trimmed V and J ends, which lost 5 bases and 8 bases, there was a span of 7 bases. Germline assignment: CDR1 SEHNR and CDR2 FQNEAQ (reference sequence). CDR3 length: 11 amino acids. Together with reference TRBV7-9 and TRBJ2-1, the CDR3 gives the full variable domain: DTGVSQNPRHKITKRGQNVTFRCDPISEHNRLYWYRQTLGQGPEFLTYFQNEAQLEKSRLLSDRFSAERPKGSFSTLEIQRTEQGDSAMYLCASSRGDEQFFGPGTRLTVL.

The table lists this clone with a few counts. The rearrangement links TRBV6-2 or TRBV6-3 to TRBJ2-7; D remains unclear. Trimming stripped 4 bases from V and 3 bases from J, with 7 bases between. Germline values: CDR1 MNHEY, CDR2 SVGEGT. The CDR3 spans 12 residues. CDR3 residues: CASSFQRYEQYF. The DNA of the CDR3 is TGTGCCAGCAGTTTCCAGCGCTACGAGCAGTACTTC.

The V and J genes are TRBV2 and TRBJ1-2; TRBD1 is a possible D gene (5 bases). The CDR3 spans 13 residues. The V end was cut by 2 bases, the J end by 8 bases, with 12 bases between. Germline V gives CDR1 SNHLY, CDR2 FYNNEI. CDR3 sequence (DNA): TGTGCCAGCAGTGAATTAGGGGAGGGCGGCTACACCTTC. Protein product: CASSELGEGGYTF.

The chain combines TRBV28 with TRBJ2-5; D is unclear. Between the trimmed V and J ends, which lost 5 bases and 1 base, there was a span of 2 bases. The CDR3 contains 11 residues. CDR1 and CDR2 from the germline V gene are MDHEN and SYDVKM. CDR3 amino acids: CASSTQETQYF. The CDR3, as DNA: TGTGCCAGCAGTACCCAAGAGACCCAGTACTTC.

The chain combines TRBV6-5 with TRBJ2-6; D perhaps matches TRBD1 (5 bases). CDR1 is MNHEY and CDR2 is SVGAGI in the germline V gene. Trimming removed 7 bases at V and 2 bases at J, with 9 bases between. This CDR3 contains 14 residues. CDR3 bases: TGTGCCAGCAAATTACAGGCTGGGGCCAACGTCCTGACTTTC. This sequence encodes CASKLQAGANVLTF.

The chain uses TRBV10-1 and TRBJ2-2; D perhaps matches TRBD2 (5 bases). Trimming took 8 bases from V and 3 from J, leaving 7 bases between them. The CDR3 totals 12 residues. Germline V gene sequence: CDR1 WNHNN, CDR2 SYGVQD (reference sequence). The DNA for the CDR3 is TGCGCCAGCGGGAGATACACCGGGGAGCTGTTTTTT. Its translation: CASGRYTGELFF.

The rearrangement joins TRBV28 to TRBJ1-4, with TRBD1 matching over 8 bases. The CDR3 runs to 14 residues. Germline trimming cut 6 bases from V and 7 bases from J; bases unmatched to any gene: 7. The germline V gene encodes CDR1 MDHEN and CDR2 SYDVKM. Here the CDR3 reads CASSRDRGSEKLFF. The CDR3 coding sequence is TGTGCCAGCAGCCGTGACAGGGGAAGTGAAAAACTGTTTTTT. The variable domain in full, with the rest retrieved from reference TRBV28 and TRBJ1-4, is DVKVTQSSRYLVKRTGEKVFLECVQDMDHENMFWYRQDPGLGLRLIYFSYDVKMKEKGDIPEGYSVSREKKERFSLILESASTNQTSMYLCASSRDRGSEKLFFGSGTQLSVL.

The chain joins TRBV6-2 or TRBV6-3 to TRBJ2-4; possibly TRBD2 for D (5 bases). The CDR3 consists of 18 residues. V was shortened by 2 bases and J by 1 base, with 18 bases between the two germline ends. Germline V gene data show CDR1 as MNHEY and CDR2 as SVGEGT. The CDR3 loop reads CASSYGLARGGAKNIQYF. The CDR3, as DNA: TGTGCCAGCAGTTACGGGCTAGCCCGAGGCGGGGCCAAAAACATTCAGTACTTC.

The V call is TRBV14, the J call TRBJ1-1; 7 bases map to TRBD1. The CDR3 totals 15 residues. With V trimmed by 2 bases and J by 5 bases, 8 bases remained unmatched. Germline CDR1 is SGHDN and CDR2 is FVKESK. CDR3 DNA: TGTGCCAGCAGCCAACACGAAAGGGGGCGAACTGAAGCTTTCTTT. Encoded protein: CASSQHERGRTEAFF.

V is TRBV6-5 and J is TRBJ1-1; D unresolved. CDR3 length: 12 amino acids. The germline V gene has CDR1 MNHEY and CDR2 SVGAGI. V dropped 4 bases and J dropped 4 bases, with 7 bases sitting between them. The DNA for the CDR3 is TGTGCCAGCAGTTTCCCAGTCACTGAAGCTTTCTTT. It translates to CASSFPVTEAFF.

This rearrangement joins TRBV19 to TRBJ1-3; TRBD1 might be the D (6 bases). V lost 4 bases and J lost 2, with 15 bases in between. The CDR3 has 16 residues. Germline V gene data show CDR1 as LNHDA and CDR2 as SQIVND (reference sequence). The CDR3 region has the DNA TGTGCCAGTAGTAGGCCAGGGGCCGGAACTGGAAACACCATATATTTT. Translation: CASSRPGAGTGNTIYF.

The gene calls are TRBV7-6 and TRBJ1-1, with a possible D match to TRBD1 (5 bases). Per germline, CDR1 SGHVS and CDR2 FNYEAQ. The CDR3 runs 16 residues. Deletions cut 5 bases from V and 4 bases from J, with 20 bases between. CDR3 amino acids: CASSPLELGGGTEAFF. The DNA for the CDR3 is TGTGCCAGCAGCCCCCTGGAGTTGGGGGGTGGCACTGAAGCTTTCTTT.

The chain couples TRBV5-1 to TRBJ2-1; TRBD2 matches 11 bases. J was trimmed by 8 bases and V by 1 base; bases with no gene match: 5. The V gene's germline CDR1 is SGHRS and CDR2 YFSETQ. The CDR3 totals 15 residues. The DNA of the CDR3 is TGCGCCAGCAGCTTGCGGGTAGCGGGGGGGCATGAGCAGTTCTTC. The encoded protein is CASSLRVAGGHEQFF.

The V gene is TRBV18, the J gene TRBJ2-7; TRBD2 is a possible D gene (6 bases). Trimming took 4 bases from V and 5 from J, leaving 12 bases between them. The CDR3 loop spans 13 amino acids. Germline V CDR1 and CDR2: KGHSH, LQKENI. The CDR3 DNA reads TGTGCCAGCTCACTGGGACTCCGCCACGAGCAGTACTTC. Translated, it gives CASSLGLRHEQYF.

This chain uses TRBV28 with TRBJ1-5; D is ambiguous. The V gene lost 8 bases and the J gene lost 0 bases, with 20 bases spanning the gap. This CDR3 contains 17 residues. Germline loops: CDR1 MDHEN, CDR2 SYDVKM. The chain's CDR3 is CASGSQFQDYSNQPQHF. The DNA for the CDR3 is TGTGCCAGCGGCTCCCAGTTTCAGGATTATAGCAATCAGCCCCAGCATTTT. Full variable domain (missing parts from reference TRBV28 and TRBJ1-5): DVKVTQSSRYLVKRTGEKVFLECVQDMDHENMFWYRQDPGLGLRLIYFSYDVKMKEKGDIPEGYSVSREKKERFSLILESASTNQTSMYLCASGSQFQDYSNQPQHFGDGTRLSIL.

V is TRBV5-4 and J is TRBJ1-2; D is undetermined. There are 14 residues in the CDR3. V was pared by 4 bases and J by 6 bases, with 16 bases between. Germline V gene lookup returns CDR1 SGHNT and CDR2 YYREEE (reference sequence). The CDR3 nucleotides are TGTGCCAGCAGCCTGCAACGGGCCTCACATGGCTACACCTTC. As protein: CASSLQRASHGYTF.

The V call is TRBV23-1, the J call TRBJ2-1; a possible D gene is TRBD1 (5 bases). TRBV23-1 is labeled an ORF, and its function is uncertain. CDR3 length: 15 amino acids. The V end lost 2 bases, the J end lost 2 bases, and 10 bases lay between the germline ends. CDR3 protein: CASSQTQGTYNEQFF. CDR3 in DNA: TGCGCCAGCAGTCAAACGCAGGGCACCTACAATGAGCAGTTCTTC.